This is a list of T cell receptor beta chains from one sample in a study of early T cells in non-severe SARS-CoV-2 infection. TCRdb redid the calling of the 5' RACE reads with MiXCR, one entry per CDR3 protein. Of 65,000 to 80,000 distinct CDR3 sequences detected, 9.5% to 15% appear once; the ten largest clones hold around 1.2%. The sample was whole blood. All receptors come from an adult who was a healthcare worker with PCR-confirmed SARS-CoV-2 infection or an uninfected control (not recorded which). Both conserved end residues are part of each CDR3. The order of the fields is D gene, V gene, J gene, clone size, CDR3 DNA, CDR3 protein. A D gene is named only where the DNA matches it firmly. Clone size is shown for a subset of rows, as once, few, many or a class of expanded clone.

NA	TRBV5-6	TRBJ2-2	many	TGTGCCAGCAGCACTAAAATAACAGCGAACACCGGGGAGCTGTTTTTT	CASSTKITANTGELFF
TRBD2	TRBV7-9	TRBJ2-7	few	TGTGCCAGCAGCTTACGGGCTAGCGGGAGTTTCCACGAGCAGTACTTC	CASSLRASGSFHEQYF
TRBD1	TRBV19	TRBJ2-1	many	TGTGCCAGTAGTACCCGACAGGGATTGGGCAATGAGCAGTTCTTC	CASSTRQGLGNEQFF
TRBD2	TRBV28	TRBJ2-2	NA	TGTGCCAGCAGCCCTTCAGAAGGGCGGGGGATCACCGGGGAGCTGTTTTTT	CASSPSEGRGITGELFF
TRBD1	TRBV12-3/TRBV12-4	TRBJ1-1	NA	TGTGCCAGCAGTTTCCCGGACAGGCCGAACACTGAAGCTTTCTTT	CASSFPDRPNTEAFF
TRBD2	TRBV11-2	TRBJ2-3	NA	TGTGCCAGCAGCCTTCCAATTCTAGCGGGATCGGATAGGGCGGATACGCAGTATTTT	CASSLPILAGSDRADTQYF
TRBD1	TRBV29-1	TRBJ1-5	many	TGCAGCGTTGGTGGGACAGGTAGCAATCAGCCCCAGCATTTT	CSVGGTGSNQPQHF
NA	TRBV2	TRBJ2-5	NA	TGTGCCAGCAGTTATACCCAGAATCAAGAGACCCAGTACTTC	CASSYTQNQETQYF
TRBD1	TRBV3-1	TRBJ2-1	NA	TGTGCCAGCAGCCAGCGACAGGGAGTTGGAATCTACAATGAGCAGTTCTTC	CASSQRQGVGIYNEQFF
NA	TRBV29-1	TRBJ2-2	NA	TGCAGCGTTATCCGGAACACCGGGGAGCTGTTTTTT	CSVIRNTGELFF
NA	TRBV28	TRBJ2-5	few	TGTGCCAGCAGTTCCCTTGGACTACAAGAGACCCAGTACTTC	CASSSLGLQETQYF
TRBD1	TRBV4-1	TRBJ1-4	NA	TGCGCCAGCAGCCAAGAAGGCGGGGGCAGGGGGCGAGAAAAACTGTTTTTT	CASSQEGGGRGREKLFF
TRBD1	TRBV29-1	TRBJ2-1	NA	TGCAGCGTTGAACGGGACAGGGGGTCCAATGAGCAGTTCTTC	CSVERDRGSNEQFF
NA	TRBV20-1	TRBJ1-1	many	TGCAGTGCTCGTCAGCCGAACACTGAAGCTTTCTTT	CSARQPNTEAFF
NA	TRBV29-1	TRBJ1-1	few	TGCAGCGTCCTTCTCTGGGTGCGGACTGAAGCTTTCTTT	CSVLLWVRTEAFF
TRBD2	TRBV10-3	TRBJ2-1	NA	TGTGCCATCAGCGGATTAGCGGGAGGGAGGTCCTACAATGAGCAGTTCTTC	CAISGLAGGRSYNEQFF
NA	TRBV13	TRBJ2-5	many	TGTGCCAGCAGCTTAATGGAACAAAGGGAGACCCAGTACTTC	CASSLMEQRETQYF
NA	TRBV15	TRBJ1-2	NA	TGTGCCACCAGCAGAGATTCCTATGGCTACACCTTC	CATSRDSYGYTF
TRBD1	TRBV7-8	TRBJ1-2	NA	TGTGCCAGCAGCTTAGCCAACAGGGGAACGTATGGCTACACCTTC	CASSLANRGTYGYTF
TRBD1	TRBV12-5	TRBJ2-6	few	TGTGCTAGTGGCACCGGGACAGGGGGCGCTGGGGCCAACGTCCTGACTTTC	CASGTGTGGAGANVLTF
TRBD2	TRBV18	TRBJ2-3	many	TGTGCCAGCTCCCCCCAAGAGACTAGCCCTACGCAGTATTTT	CASSPQETSPTQYF
NA	TRBV14	TRBJ1-1	many	TGTGCCAGCAGCCAATTAGGAGAGGGAGAGGCTTTCTTT	CASSQLGEGEAFF
NA	TRBV29-1	TRBJ1-1	few	TGCAGCGTTGAAGATTTACCTGAAGCTTTCTTT	CSVEDLPEAFF
TRBD2	TRBV29-1	TRBJ2-3	few	TGCAGCGTTGGGACTAGCGGAGCAGATACGCAGTATTTT	CSVGTSGADTQYF
NA	TRBV6-6	TRBJ1-4	many	TGTGCCAGCAGTTACTCGGCCCGGGTCGAAAAACTGTTTTTT	CASSYSARVEKLFF
NA	TRBV2	TRBJ2-7	NA	TGCTACGTGGGAGATGGCTACGAGCAGTACTTC	CYVGDGYEQYF
TRBD2	TRBV28	TRBJ2-1	NA	TGTGCCAGCAGTTGGCCGGGACTAGCGGCCAATGAGCAGTTCTTC	CASSWPGLAANEQFF
TRBD1	TRBV6-2/TRBV6-3	TRBJ1-5	few	TGTGCCAGCAGTTACGGACAGGAGCATCAGCCCCAGCATTTT	CASSYGQEHQPQHF
NA	TRBV4-3	TRBJ1-1	few	TGCGCCAGCAGCCAAGACCGGGCGGGGGGAGGCACTGAAGCTTTCTTT	CASSQDRAGGGTEAFF